The rows below give T cell receptor beta chains drawn from one sample of a study of CD8+ T cells in alopecia areata. Some clones are missing from TCRdb's copy, which holds only in-frame ones; the method was immunoSEQ multiplex PCR. The sample lists hundreds of thousands of clones, more than 45% occurring once. The sample here was CD4+ T cells sorted from blood, taken at week 24, from a patient treated with tofacitinib. Receptors were obtained from a human donor with alopecia areata. Both conserved end residues are part of each CDR3. The order of the fields is V gene, clone size, D gene, J gene, CDR3 protein, CDR3 DNA. D genes are given only for firm matches. Not every row has a clone size; where given, it reads once, few, many or a size class.

>TRBV11-2|few|NA|TRBJ2-5
CASSLAGGPGETQYF
TGTGCCAGCAGCTTAGCGGGGGGCCCCGGGGAGACCCAGTACTTC
>TRBV9|NA|NA|TRBJ2-3
CASSVDGTDTQYF
TGTGCCAGCAGCGTGGATGGGACAGATACGCAGTATTTT
>TRBV28|NA|NA|TRBJ1-4
CASSPSWGGSGEKLFF
TGTGCCAGCAGTCCGTCGTGGGGGGGCTCGGGTGAAAAACTGTTTTTT
>TRBV5-1|NA|NA|TRBJ1-2
CASSLETGNYGYTF
TGCGCCAGCAGCTTGGAAACAGGGAACTATGGCTACACCTTC
>TRBV29-1|NA|NA|TRBJ2-2
CSAQDSLNTGELFF
TGCAGCGCCCAGGACAGTTTGAACACCGGGGAGCTGTTTTTT
>TRBV30|NA|NA|TRBJ1-5
CAWSPFRGPQHF
TGTGCCTGGAGTCCTTTCCGGGGGCCCCAGCATTTT
>TRBV19|NA|TRBD1|TRBJ1-2
CASSIDHETGVSGYTF
TGTGCCAGTAGTATAGATCACGAGACAGGGGTATCTGGCTACACCTTC
>TRBV7-9|few|NA|TRBJ1-4
CASSLVNERLFF
TGTGCCAGCAGCTTAGTTAATGAAAGACTGTTTTTT
>TRBV28|NA|TRBD1|TRBJ2-5
CASRPMDRGLETQYF
TGTGCCAGCAGACCGATGGACAGGGGGTTAGAGACCCAGTACTTC
>TRBV7-9|NA|NA|TRBJ1-2
CASSLGGYGYTF
TGTGCCAGCAGCCTCGGAGGGTATGGCTACACCTTC
>TRBV28|few|NA|TRBJ2-6
CASKWSGANVLTF
TGTGCCAGCAAATGGTCTGGGGCCAACGTCCTGACTTTC
>TRBV5-1|NA|NA|TRBJ2-2
CASGYMDNTGELFF
TGCGCCAGCGGTTACATGGATAACACCGGGGAGCTGTTTTTT
>TRBV5-1|NA|TRBD1|TRBJ2-2
CATKAGTGGTGELFF
TGCGCCACCAAAGCCGGGACAGGGGGCACCGGGGAGCTGTTTTTT
>TRBV30|NA|TRBD1|TRBJ2-1
CAWNRGRGGEQFF
TGTGCCTGGAACAGGGGTCGTGGTGGTGAGCAGTTCTTC
>TRBV5-1|NA|NA|TRBJ2-2
CASSLDGIPALSPGELFF
TGCGCCAGCAGCTTGGACGGTATCCCTGCGTTGTCGCCCGGGGAGCTGTTTTTT
>TRBV6-5|NA|NA|TRBJ1-5
CASRRTSNQPQHF
TGTGCCAGCAGGCGTACAAGCAATCAGCCCCAGCATTTT
>TRBV6-5|NA|TRBD1|TRBJ2-7
CASSRTGNEQYF
TGTGCCAGCAGTCGGACAGGGAACGAGCAGTACTTC
>TRBV30|NA|TRBD2|TRBJ2-3
CAWSPRGRGGSADTQYF
TGTGCCTGGAGCCCGAGGGGGCGGGGGGGCTCGGCAGATACGCAGTATTTT
>TRBV29-1|few|TRBD1|TRBJ2-3
CSVEPGTVAQGQYF
TGCAGCGTTGAACCCGGGACAGTGGCGCAGGGGCAGTATTTT
>TRBV29-1|NA|TRBD2|TRBJ2-1
CSVEKLAGGYNEQFF
TGCAGCGTTGAAAAGCTAGCGGGGGGCTACAATGAGCAGTTCTTC
>TRBV30|NA|NA|TRBJ1-1
CAWDTRINTEAFF
TGTGCCTGGGACACGAGGATAAACACTGAAGCTTTCTTT
>TRBV7-3|few|NA|TRBJ2-3
CATSARDTQYF
TGTGCCACCAGTGCTAGAGATACGCAGTATTTT
>TRBV14|NA|TRBD1|TRBJ1-2
CASSQGLGTVYGYTF
TGTGCCAGCAGCCAAGGCCTTGGGACAGTCTATGGCTACACCTTC
>TRBV4-3|NA|NA|TRBJ2-1
CASSPAAGRNEQFF
TGCGCCAGCAGCCCGGCGGCAGGGAGGAATGAGCAGTTCTTC
>TRBV5-1|NA|NA|TRBJ2-2
CASSFDSSNTGELFF
TGCGCCAGCAGCTTTGACTCCTCGAACACCGGGGAGCTGTTTTTT
>TRBV29-1|few|NA|TRBJ2-5
CSVRRAEETQYF
TGCAGCGTCCGACGAGCTGAAGAGACCCAGTACTTC
>TRBV5-1|NA|NA|TRBJ1-1
CASSLATAVGTEAFF
TGCGCCAGCAGCTTGGCTACTGCAGTAGGCACTGAAGCTTTCTTT
>TRBV7-2|NA|NA|TRBJ1-2
CASSPEGYYGYTF
TGTGCCAGCAGCCCGGAGGGGTACTATGGCTACACCTTC
>TRBV30|NA|TRBD2|TRBJ2-7
CASGGVYEQYF
TGTGCCTCGGGGGGAGTTTACGAGCAGTACTTC
>TRBV7-2|few|TRBD1|TRBJ1-2
CASSLATGEGGYTF
TGTGCCAGCAGCTTAGCAACAGGGGAGGGCGGCTACACCTTC
>TRBV14|NA|TRBD2|TRBJ2-1
CASSPDGAGFHNEQFF
TGTGCCAGCAGCCCCGACGGAGCGGGGTTCCACAATGAGCAGTTCTTC
>TRBV6-5|NA|NA|TRBJ1-1
CASSDGRWTEAFF
TGTGCCAGCAGTGACGGGCGGTGGACTGAAGCTTTCTTT
>TRBV7-2|few|NA|TRBJ1-1
CASSFGRVDTEAFF
TGTGCCAGCAGCTTCGGCAGGGTAGACACTGAAGCTTTCTTT
>TRBV29-1|few|NA|TRBJ2-5
CSVRDTETQYF
TGCAGCGTCCGGGACACAGAGACCCAGTACTTC